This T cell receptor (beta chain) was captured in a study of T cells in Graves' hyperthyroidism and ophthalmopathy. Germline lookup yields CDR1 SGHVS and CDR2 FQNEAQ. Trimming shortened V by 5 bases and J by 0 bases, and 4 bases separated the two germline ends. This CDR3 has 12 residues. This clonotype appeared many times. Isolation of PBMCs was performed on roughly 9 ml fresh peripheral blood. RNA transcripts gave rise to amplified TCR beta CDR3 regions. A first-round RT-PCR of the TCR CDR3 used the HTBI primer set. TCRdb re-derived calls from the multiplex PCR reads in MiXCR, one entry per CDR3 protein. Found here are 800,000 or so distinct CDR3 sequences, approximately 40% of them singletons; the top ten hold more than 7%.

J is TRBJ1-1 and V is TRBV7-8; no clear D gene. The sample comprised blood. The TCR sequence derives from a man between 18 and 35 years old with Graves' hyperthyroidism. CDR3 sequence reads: CASSPMNTEAFF. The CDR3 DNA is TGTGCCAGCAGCCCAATGAACACTGAAGCTTTCTTT.